This T cell receptor (beta chain) was sequenced in a study of shared clonotypes between healthy human individuals (dated by TCRdb to 2020 to 2022). In the study overall: Two women and three men aged 18 to 49 years were included in the cohort. The study deeply sequenced blood TCR repertoires of five healthy adults to estimate repertoire size and the extent of clonotype sharing between individuals. For each donor, CD4 naive and CD4 memory were each run on three plates, CD8 naive on two plates, and CD8 memory on one plate. To increase sequencing depth and limit assay-specific biases, different laboratories used diverse techniques to prepare libraries and sequence TCR repertoires. Between about 0.8 and 9 billion PBMCs per donor were obtained by leukapheresis.

The donors were healthy, HIV-negative adults with no recently reported acute infections or vaccinations. Only Caucasian adults living in Nashville, Tennessee, USA were represented among the donors. Magnetic negative selection was used to enrich CD4+ T cells, after which naive cells were positively selected on CD45RA and the negative fraction became the memory subset. After blood collection by leukapheresis, PBMCs were isolated using Ficoll-Histopaque density gradient centrifugation and then cryopreserved in the vapor phase of liquid nitrogen. Purity and quantity of every magnetically sorted T cell population were checked by analytical flow cytometry. Genomic DNA was isolated from each sorted fraction and quantified by UV absorbance on a Nanodrop 2000c. On this clone: What antigen it recognizes has not been identified. No base quality information exists; no much larger clone differs at one position.

TCR CDR3 regions were amplified from genomic DNA by multiplex PCR using the deep immunoSEQ assay. Extracted genomic DNA from each cell subset was spread evenly across all wells of several immunoSEQ 96-well plates, with each plate serving as a replicate. For sorted subsets, each replicate PCR was loaded with roughly 200 ng genomic DNA, equivalent to approximately 27,000 T cell genomes. Purified libraries were measured with a Qubit 3.0 fluorometer, size-checked on a Bioanalyzer 2100, and measured again with the KAPA Library Quantification kit. Each immunoSEQ 96-well plate was sequenced on its own single-read 150-cycle Illumina NextSeq 550 flow cell. In the paper's pipeline: The immunoSEQ output contained only junctional sequences without quality scores, so filtering could not match that applied to full-length reads. To assign V/J genes and CDR3, sequences were annotated using PyIR, a Python wrapper for IgBLAST v1.9, with IMGT germline references. Any read was removed if the V/J assignment was weak (E-value above 1e-6), the CDR3 was missing, or the read contained stop codons, out-of-frame junctions, or ambiguous translated residues. V3J clonotypes were defined by identical inferred V gene, J gene, and CDR3 amino acid sequence. The percentage overlap between two repertoires was calculated by dividing the number of shared unique clonotypes by the size of the smaller repertoire. Three approaches were used to assess repertoire richness: RTK rarefaction, the Chao1 estimator, and Recon v2.1 estimates of unobserved clonotypes. Generation probabilities for all TCRbeta clonotypes obtained by the gDNA method from a handful of donors were computed using OLGA. As stored in TCRdb, this immuneACCESS dataset retains in-frame rearrangements with V and J assigned. A fraction of the clones does not appear; measured against another copy, unresolved V genes explain less than half of the discrepancy, and the remainder lacks a known reason. V and J calls plus clone size are reproduced from that table; the DNA served to infer D and trimming. The sample table records 2 million to 2.5 million clones; over 85% of these occur just once. Clones ranked in the top ten supply roughly 0.36% of the sample.

Summary of the overall study and its limitations: Because the study included only a small number of donors, the genetic and exposure-history diversity represented was limited. Based on pairwise subsampling, the degree of clonotype sharing among donors was expected to be affected by sequencing depth. Incomplete sequencing was indicated by rarefaction of sorted-subset datasets, despite the large sequencing depth. Larger estimated clonotype richness was generally found for naive subsets than for memory subsets. About 5% of naive CD4, 3.5% of naive CD8, roughly 2.5% of memory CD4, and 0.4% of memory CD8 clonotypes were shared across a few donors. Sampling was limited to blood, and TCR repertoires in tissue likely differ from TCR repertoires in blood. Compared with non-shared clonotypes, clonotypes shared by all four sorted-subset donors had higher generation probabilities.

This clonotype was obtained from a man between 18 and 29 years old in good health. Some clones in this sample may be carry-over from other donors' samples. The material sequenced was naive CD4+ T cells from PBMCs. This specimen's cell subset or site label, per the study, means: CD45RA+ positively selected.

The CDR3 region has the sequence CASRRAGTDSYEQYF. In nucleotide form, the sequence is TGTGCCAGCAGAAGAGCCGGGACAGACTCCTACGAGCAGTACTTC. This chain joins TRBV28 to TRBJ2-7; 7 of the junction bases match TRBD1. The CDR3 holds 15 amino acids from the cysteine to the phenylalanine. The read is trimmed to its CDR3 DNA, 45 bases read in frame from base 1. Trimming takes 6 bases off V and 0 bases off J; junction bases not matched to a gene: 8. CDR1 MDHEN and CDR2 SYDVKM are derived from the germline V gene.